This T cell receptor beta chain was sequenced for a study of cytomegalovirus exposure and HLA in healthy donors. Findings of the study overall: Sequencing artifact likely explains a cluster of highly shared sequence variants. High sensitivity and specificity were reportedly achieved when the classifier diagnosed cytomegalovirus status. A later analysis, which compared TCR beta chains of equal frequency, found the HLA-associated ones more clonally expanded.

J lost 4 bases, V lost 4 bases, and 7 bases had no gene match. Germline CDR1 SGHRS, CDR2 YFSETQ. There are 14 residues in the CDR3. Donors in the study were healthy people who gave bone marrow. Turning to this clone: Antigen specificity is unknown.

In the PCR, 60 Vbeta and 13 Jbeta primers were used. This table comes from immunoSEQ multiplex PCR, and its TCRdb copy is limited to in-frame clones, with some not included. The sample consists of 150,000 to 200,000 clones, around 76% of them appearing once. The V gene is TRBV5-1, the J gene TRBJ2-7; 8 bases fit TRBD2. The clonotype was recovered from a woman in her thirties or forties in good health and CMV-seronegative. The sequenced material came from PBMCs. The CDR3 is CASSATSGPYEQYF. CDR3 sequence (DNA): TGCGCCAGCAGCGCAACTAGCGGTCCTTACGAGCAGTACTTC. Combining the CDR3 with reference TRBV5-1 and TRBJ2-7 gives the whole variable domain KAGVTQTPRYLIKTRGQQVTLSCSPISGHRSVSWYQQTPGQGLQFLFEYFSETQRNKGNFPGRFSGRQFSNSRSEMNVSTLELGDSALYLCASSATSGPYEQYFGPGTRLTVT.